This entry features one T cell receptor (beta chain) sequence. No antigen is known for it. TCRdb re-analysed the reads in MiXCR, keeping a single row per CDR3 protein. Counted here are 680,000 or so distinct CDR3 sequences, roughly a third occurring once; the ten biggest clones make up about 20%. This sample is part of a study of T cell repertoires in cytomegalovirus infection. On the study more broadly: CMV infection plus the matching HLA type was flagged by public TCR beta signatures.

Germline V lookup: CDR1 MGHRA, CDR2 YSYEKL. The V gene lost 3 bases and the J gene lost 7 bases, with 15 bases spanning the gap. There are 14 residues in the CDR3. This chain joins TRBV4-1 and TRBJ2-5; no definite D call. Sequencing was performed on cultured PBMCs, taken from culture after CMV antigen stimulation. The sequence was obtained from a human donor in good health (CMV status not recorded). Some clones in this sample may be carry-over from other donors' samples. CDR3 bases: TGCGCCAGCAGCCACCTCGACTCCCGAGGGACCCAGTACTTC. It translates to CASSHLDSRGTQYF.